This T cell receptor (beta chain) derives from a study of T-cell reconstitution after alpha-beta-depleted transplantation in children (dated by TCRdb to 2016 to 2017). Regarding the research as a whole: Using TCR repertoire profiling, the study quantitatively followed how T-cell immune reconstitution unfolded in children after TCRalphabeta/CD19-depleted allogeneic hematopoietic cell transplantation.

The library relied on PCR. Sequencing was performed on an Illumina HiSeq 2500. TCR libraries were prepared with molecular barcoding, using unique molecular identifiers to normalize TCRbeta repertoire quantification. TCRdb ran its own pipeline on the public reads, namely fastp trimming at Q25 and MiXCR clone calling, and kept in-frame beta chains. Each CDR3 protein gets just one entry, which takes the most common genes and DNA from the rows behind it. This sample comprises a few hundred thousand distinct CDR3 sequences, around 9.7% of them detected only once. Over 4.5% of the sample belongs to the ten largest clones. V gives up 0 bases and J gives up 9 bases, and the segment between their germline ends measures 12 bases. CDR3 length: 14 amino acids, cysteine to phenylalanine. Only CDR3 DNA remains: 42 bases, in frame from the first base. The germline V gene (reference sequence) sets CDR1 to LGHDT and CDR2 to YNNKEL.

In its sample, this clonotype was seen many times. The antigen it binds to is not known. Base quality data are lacking; no much larger clone is found one base away. The sequences come from PBMCs from the stem cell graft donor, collected from the stem cell graft. The chain employs TRBV3-1 and TRBJ1-3, with TRBD1 as a weak D call on 5 bases. The sequence was collected from a human donor who donated a stem cell graft to a child with SCID. The CDR3: CASSQERQRGTIYF. At the DNA level, the sequence is TGTGCCAGCAGCCAAGAAAGACAGCGAGGCACCATATATTTT.